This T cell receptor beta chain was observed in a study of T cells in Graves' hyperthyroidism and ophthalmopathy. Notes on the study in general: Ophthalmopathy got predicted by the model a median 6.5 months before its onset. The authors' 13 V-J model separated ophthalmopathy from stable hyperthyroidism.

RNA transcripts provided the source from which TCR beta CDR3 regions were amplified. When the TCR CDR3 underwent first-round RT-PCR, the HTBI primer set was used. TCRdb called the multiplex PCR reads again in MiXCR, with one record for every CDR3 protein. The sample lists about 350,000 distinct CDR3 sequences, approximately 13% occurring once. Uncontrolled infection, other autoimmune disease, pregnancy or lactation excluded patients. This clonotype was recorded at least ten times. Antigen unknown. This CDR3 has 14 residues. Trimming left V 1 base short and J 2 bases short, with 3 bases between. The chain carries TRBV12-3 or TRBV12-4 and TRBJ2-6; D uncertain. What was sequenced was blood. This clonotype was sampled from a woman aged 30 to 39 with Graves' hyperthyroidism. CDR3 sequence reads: CASSLEPGANVLTF. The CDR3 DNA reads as TGTGCCAGCAGTTTAGAACCTGGGGCCAACGTCCTGACTTTC.